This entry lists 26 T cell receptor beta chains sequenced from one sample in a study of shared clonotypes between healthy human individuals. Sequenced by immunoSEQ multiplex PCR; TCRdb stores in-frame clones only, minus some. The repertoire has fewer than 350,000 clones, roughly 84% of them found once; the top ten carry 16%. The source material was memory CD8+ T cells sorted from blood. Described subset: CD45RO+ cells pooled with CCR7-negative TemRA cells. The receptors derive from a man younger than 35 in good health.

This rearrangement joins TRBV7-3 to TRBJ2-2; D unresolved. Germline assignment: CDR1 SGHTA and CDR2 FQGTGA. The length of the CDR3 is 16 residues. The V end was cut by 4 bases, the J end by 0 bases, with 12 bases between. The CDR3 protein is CASSSNPAPNTGELFF. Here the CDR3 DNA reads TGTGCCAGCAGCTCGAACCCGGCCCCGAACACCGGGGAGCTGTTTTTT.

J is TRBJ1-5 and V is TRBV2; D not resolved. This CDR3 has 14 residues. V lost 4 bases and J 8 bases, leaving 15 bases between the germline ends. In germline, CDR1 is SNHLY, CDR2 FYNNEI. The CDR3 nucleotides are TGTGCCAGCAGTGCCGGCGGGGAGATGAAGCCCCAGCATTTT. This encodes CASSAGGEMKPQHF.

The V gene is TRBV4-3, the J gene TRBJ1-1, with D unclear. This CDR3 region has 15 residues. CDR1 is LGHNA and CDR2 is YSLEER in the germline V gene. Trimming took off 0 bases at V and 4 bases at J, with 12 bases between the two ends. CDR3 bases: TGCGCCAGCAGCCAAGATCCCGGCTGGGGCACTGAAGCTTTCTTT. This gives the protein CASSQDPGWGTEAFF.

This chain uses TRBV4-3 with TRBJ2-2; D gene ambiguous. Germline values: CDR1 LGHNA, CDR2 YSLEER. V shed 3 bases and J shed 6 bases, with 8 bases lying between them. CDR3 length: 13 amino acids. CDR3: CASSHPEAGELFF. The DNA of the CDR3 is TGCGCCAGCAGCCACCCAGAGGCCGGGGAGCTGTTTTTT.

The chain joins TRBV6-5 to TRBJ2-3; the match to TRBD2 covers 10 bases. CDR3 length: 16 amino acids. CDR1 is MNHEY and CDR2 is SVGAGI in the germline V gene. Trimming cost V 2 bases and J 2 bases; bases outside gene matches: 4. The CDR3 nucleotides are TGTGCCAGCAGTTACAGGACTAGCGGATACACAGATACGCAGTATTTT. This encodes CASSYRTSGYTDTQYF.

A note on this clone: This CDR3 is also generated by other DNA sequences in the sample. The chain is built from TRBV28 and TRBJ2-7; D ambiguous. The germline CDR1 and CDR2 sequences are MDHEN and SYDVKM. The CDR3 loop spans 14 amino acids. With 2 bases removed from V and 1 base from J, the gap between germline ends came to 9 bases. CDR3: CASSLGAGSYEQYF. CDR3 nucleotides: TGTGCCAGCAGTTTAGGAGCCGGGTCCTACGAGCAGTACTTC.

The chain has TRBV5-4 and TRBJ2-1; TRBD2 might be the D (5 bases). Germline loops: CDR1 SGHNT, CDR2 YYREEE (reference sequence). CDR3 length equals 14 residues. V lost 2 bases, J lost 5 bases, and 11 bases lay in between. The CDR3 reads CASSFGRVNNEQFF. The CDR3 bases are TGTGCCAGCAGCTTTGGGCGGGTGAACAATGAGCAGTTCTTC.

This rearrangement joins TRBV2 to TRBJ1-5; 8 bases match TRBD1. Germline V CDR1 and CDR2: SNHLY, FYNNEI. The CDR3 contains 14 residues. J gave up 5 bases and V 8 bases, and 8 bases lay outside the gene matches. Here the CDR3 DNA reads TGTGCCAGCTGGACAGGGACTTTTCATCAGCCCCAGCATTTT. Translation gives CASWTGTFHQPQHF.

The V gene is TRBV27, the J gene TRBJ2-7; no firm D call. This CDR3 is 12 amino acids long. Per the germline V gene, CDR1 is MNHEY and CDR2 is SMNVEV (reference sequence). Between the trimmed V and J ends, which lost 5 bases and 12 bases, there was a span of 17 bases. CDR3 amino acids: CASSPDNIKRYF. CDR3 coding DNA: TGTGCCAGCAGTCCAGACAATATCAAGCGGTACTTC.

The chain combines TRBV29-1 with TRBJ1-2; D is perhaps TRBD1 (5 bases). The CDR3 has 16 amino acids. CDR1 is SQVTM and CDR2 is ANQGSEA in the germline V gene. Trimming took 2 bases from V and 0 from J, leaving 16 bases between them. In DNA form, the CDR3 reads TGCAGCGTTGAACTTGCCCGGGTAGGGGCTAACTATGGCTACACCTTC. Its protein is CSVELARVGANYGYTF.

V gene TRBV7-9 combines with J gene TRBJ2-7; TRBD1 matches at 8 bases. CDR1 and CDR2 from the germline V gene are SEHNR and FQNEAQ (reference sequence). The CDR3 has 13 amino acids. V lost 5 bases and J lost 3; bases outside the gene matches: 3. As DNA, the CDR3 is TGTGCCAGCAGCCCGACAGGGGACTACGAGCAGTACTTC. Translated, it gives CASSPTGDYEQYF.

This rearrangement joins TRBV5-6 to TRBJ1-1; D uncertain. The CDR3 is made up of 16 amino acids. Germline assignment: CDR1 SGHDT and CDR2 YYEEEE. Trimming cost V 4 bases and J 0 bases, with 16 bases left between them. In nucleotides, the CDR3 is TGTGCCAGCAGCGCCTTCCCGTCGATGTTGAACACTGAAGCTTTCTTT. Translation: CASSAFPSMLNTEAFF.

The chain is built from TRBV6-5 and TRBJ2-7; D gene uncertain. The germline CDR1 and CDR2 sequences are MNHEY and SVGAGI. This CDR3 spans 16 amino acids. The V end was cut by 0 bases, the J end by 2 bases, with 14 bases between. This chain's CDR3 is CASSYSDGESPYEQYF. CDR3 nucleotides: TGTGCCAGCAGTTACTCTGATGGCGAGAGTCCCTACGAGCAGTACTTC.

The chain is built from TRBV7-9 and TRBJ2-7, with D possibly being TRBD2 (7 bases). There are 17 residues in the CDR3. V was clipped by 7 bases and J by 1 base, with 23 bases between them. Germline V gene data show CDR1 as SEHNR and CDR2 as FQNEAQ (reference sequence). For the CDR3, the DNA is TGTGCCAGCACCCACGACCCTATGAGGGGGGGTTCCTACGAGCAGTACTTC. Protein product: CASTHDPMRGGSYEQYF.

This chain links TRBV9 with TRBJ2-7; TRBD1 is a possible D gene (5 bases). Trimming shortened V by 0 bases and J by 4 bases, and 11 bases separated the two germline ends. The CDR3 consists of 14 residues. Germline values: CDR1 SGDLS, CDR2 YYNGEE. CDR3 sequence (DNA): TGTGCCAGCAGCGTAGGCCCAGGGCTTTACGAGCAGTACTTC. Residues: CASSVGPGLYEQYF.

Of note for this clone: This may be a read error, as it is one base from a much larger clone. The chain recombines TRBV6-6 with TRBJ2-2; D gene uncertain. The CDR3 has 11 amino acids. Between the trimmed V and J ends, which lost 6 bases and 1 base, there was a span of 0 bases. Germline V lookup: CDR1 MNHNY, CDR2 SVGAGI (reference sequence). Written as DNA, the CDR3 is TGTGCCAGCAGGAACACCGGGGAGCTGTTTTTT. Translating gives CASRNTGELFF.

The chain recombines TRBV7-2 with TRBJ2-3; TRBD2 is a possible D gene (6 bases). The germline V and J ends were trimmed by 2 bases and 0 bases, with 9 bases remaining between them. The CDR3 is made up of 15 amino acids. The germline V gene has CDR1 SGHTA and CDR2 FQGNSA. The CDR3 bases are TGTGCCAGCAGCTTAACCGGGGGTAGCACAGATACGCAGTATTTT. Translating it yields CASSLTGGSTDTQYF.

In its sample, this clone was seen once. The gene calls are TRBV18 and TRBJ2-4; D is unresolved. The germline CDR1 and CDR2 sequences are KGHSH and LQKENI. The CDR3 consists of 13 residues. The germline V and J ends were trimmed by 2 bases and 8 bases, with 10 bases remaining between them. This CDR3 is CASSPGLLYIQYF. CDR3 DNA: TGTGCCAGCTCACCAGGCCTTTTGTACATTCAGTACTTC.

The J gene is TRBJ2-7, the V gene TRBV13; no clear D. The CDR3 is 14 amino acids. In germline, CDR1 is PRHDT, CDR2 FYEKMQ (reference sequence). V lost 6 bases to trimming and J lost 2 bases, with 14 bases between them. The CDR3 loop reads CASSPARLAYEQYF. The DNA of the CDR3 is TGTGCCAGCAGTCCGGCCCGCCTAGCCTACGAGCAGTACTTC.

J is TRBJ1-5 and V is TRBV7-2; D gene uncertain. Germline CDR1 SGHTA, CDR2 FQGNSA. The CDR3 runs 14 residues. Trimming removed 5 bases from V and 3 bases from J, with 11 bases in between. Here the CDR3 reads CASSPVADNQPQHF. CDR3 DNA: TGTGCCAGCAGCCCGGTCGCGGACAATCAGCCCCAGCATTTT.

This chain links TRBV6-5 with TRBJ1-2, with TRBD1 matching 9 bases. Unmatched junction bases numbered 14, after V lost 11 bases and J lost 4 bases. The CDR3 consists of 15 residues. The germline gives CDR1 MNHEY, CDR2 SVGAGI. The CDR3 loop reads CASWGTGYAGYGYTF. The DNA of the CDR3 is TGTGCCTCCTGGGGGACAGGGTATGCCGGCTATGGCTACACCTTC.

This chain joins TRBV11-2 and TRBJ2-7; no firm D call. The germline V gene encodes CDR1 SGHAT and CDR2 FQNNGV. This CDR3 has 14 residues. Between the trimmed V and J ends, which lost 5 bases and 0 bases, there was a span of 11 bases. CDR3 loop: CASSIFLSSYEQYF. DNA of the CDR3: TGTGCCAGCAGCATTTTCCTCTCCTCCTACGAGCAGTACTTC.

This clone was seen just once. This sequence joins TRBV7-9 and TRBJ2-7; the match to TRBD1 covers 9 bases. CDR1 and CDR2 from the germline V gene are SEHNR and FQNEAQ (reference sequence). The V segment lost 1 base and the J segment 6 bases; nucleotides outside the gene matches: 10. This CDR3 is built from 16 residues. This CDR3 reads CASSLGVGQGLLEQYF. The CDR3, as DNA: TGTGCCAGCAGCTTAGGAGTAGGACAGGGGCTCCTCGAGCAGTACTTC. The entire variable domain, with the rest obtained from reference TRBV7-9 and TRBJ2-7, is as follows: DTGVSQNPRHKITKRGQNVTFRCDPISEHNRLYWYRQTLGQGPEFLTYFQNEAQLEKSRLLSDRFSAERPKGSFSTLEIQRTEQGDSAMYLCASSLGVGQGLLEQYFGPGTRLTVT.

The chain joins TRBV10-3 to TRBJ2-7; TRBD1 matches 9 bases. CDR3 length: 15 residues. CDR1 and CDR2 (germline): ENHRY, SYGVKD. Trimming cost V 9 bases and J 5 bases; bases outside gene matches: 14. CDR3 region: CAIRPGQGMAHEQYF. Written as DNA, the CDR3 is TGTGCCATACGCCCGGGACAGGGAATGGCCCACGAGCAGTACTTC.

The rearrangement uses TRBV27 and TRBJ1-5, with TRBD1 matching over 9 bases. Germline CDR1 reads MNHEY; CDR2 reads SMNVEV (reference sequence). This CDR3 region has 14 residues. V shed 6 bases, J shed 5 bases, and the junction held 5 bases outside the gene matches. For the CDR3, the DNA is TGTGCCAGCAGACAACAGGGGGCCGATCAGCCCCAGCATTTT. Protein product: CASRQQGADQPQHF.

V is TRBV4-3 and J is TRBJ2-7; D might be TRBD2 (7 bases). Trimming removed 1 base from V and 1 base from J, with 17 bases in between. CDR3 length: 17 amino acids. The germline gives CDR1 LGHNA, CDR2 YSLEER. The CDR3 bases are TGCGCCAGCAGCCAAGGGGTAGGGGGGGCGAAGTCCTACGAGCAGTACTTC. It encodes CASSQGVGGAKSYEQYF.